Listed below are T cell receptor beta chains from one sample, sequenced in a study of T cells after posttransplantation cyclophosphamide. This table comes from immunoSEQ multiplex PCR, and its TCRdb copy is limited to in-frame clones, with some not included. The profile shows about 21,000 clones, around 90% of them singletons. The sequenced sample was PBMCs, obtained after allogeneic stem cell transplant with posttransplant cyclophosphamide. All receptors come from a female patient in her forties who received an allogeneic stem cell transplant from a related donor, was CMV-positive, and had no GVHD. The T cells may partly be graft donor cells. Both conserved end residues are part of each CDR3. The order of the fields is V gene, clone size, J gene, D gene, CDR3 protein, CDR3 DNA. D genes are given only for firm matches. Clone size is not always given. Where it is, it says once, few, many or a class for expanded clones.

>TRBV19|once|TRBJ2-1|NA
CASSVTGWNEQFF
TGTGCCAGTAGTGTCACAGGGTGGAATGAGCAGTTCTTC
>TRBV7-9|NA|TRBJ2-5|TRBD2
CASSFATSGTFQETQYF
TGTGCCAGCAGCTTTGCGACTAGCGGGACTTTCCAAGAGACCCAGTACTTC
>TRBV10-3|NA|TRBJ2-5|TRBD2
CAISGTSGSGGVETQYF
TGTGCCATCAGTGGGACTAGCGGGAGCGGGGGGGTAGAGACCCAGTACTTC
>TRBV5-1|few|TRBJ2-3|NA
CASSLALARTDTQYF
TGCGCCAGCAGCTTGGCTCTAGCGCGCACAGATACGCAGTATTTT
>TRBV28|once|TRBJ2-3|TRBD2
CASSYRGSGSTDTQYF
TGTGCCAGCAGTTACCGGGGTAGCGGGAGCACAGATACGCAGTATTTT
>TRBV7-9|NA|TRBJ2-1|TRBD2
CASSRTVSGRTYNEQFF
TGTGCCAGCAGCCGTACAGTAAGCGGGAGGACCTACAATGAGCAGTTCTTC
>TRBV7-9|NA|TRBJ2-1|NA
CASSVGTSYNEQFF
TGTGCCAGCAGCGTCGGGACTTCCTACAATGAGCAGTTCTTC
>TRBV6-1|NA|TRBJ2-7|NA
CASMGQGYEQYF
TGTGCCAGCATGGGTCAGGGCTACGAGCAGTACTTC
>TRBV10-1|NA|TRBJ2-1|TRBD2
CASSVGLAGNEQFF
TGCGCCAGCAGTGTAGGACTAGCGGGGAATGAGCAGTTCTTC
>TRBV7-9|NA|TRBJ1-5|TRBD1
CASSLAQTGGNQPQHF
TGTGCCAGCAGCTTAGCTCAGACAGGGGGCAATCAGCCCCAGCATTTT
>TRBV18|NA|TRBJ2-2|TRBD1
CASLSGTGNTGELFF
TGTGCCAGCTTAAGTGGGACAGGGAACACCGGGGAGCTGTTTTTT
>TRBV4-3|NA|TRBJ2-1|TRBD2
CASSQDPTSGVYNEQFF
TGCGCCAGCAGCCAAGATCCTACTAGCGGAGTTTACAATGAGCAGTTCTTC
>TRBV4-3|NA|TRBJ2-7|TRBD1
CASSQDLQGAGEQYF
TGCGCCAGCAGCCAAGATTTACAGGGGGCGGGCGAGCAGTACTTC
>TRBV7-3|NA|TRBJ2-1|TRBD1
CASSPQGVHNEQFF
TGTGCCAGCAGCCCCCAGGGGGTCCACAATGAGCAGTTCTTC